The 3 T cell receptor beta chains below were found in one sample sequenced in a study of blood T cell repertoires in COVID-19 (dated by TCRdb to the early 2020s). The method behind the library was the immunoSEQ multiplex PCR assay. As stored in TCRdb, this immuneACCESS dataset retains in-frame rearrangements with V and J assigned. A fraction of the clones does not appear; measured against another copy, unresolved V genes explain less than half of the discrepancy, and the remainder lacks a known reason. In all, the sample holds roughly 170,000 clones, and 60% to 80% of those were seen once. The ten biggest clones cover less than 30% of the sample. What was sequenced was peripheral blood. The origin of the receptors is a woman aged 70-85 years with acute or convalescent COVID-19.

This clone was recorded at least ten times. The chain employs TRBV7-2 and TRBJ1-6; D not certain. CDR3 length: 12 residues. Per the germline V gene, CDR1 is SGHTA and CDR2 is FQGNSA. With 4 bases removed from V and 15 bases from J, the gap between germline ends came to 13 bases. CDR3 loop: CASSSSLSLLHF. The CDR3 DNA reads as TGTGCCAGCAGCTCTTCCTTGAGTCTCCTCCACTTT.

The CDR3, as DNA: TGTGCCAGCAGTGAAGGGGGGGGCGGAATGAACACTGAAGCTTTCTTT. Amino acids: CASSEGGGGMNTEAFF. The chain uses TRBV2 and TRBJ1-1; possible D gene TRBD1, 6 bases. The CDR3 runs 16 residues. Germline V lookup: CDR1 SNHLY, CDR2 FYNNEI. Between the trimmed V and J ends, which lost 1 base and 0 bases, there was a span of 12 bases.

The chain carries TRBV2 and TRBJ1-4, with D tentatively TRBD1 (6 bases). V gave up 6 bases and J gave up 6 bases, with 14 bases separating them. The germline gives CDR1 SNHLY, CDR2 FYNNEI. The CDR3 contains 14 residues. The CDR3 reads CASSVTGADEKLFF. The CDR3 nucleotides read TGTGCCAGCAGCGTGACAGGAGCGGATGAAAAACTGTTTTTT.